This T cell receptor beta chain appears in the sequencing data of a study of vaccination effects on CD4 cells after COVID-19. Study-wide results and limits: Researchers reported few convalescent patients and no early post-infection timepoints in the study. Researchers report that only 1 of 255 vaccine-induced clones in healthy vaccinees cross-reacted with common cold coronaviruses.

Using immunoSEQ multiplex PCR, the repertoire was profiled, and TCRdb retains in-frame clones only, with some absent. The top ten hold 10% to 15% of the sample, which has roughly 63,000 clones, 75% to 90% seen once. The CDR3 has 14 amino acids. Trimming removed 5 bases from V and 15 bases from J; junction bases left unmatched: 12. Per the germline V gene, CDR1 is SGHTA and CDR2 is FQGTGA. As to this clone: What it binds is unknown.

Viral peptide pools were used in the ViraFEST assay to expand antigen-specific CD4+ T cells, and sequencing came afterward. Around day 10 of culture, CD4+ T cells were separated out. Nucleocapsid antibodies stayed negative before and after vaccination, showing no earlier SARS-CoV-2 infection. Half-medium changes using IL-2 medium occurred on days 3 and 7. The receptor comes from a human donor who received a COVID-19 vaccine. Sequenced material: CD4+ T cells from PBMCs cultured with SARS-CoV-2 spike peptides, taken before COVID-19 vaccination. The chain is built from TRBV7-3 and TRBJ2-1, with 11 bases aligning to TRBD1. CDR3 residues: CASSPGQGEGGVFF. CDR3 in DNA: TGTGCCAGCAGCCCGGGACAGGGGGAGGGAGGTGTGTTCTTC. The variable domain in full, completed from reference TRBV7-3 and TRBJ2-1, reads GAGVSQTPSNKVTEKGKYVELRCDPISGHTALYWYRQSLGQGPEFLIYFQGTGAADDSGLPNDRFFAVRPEGSVSTLKIQRTERGDSAVYLCASSPGQGEGGVFFGPGTRLTVL.